These 15 T cell receptor beta chains were sequenced from one sample in a study of radiation and T cells in renal cell carcinoma. The repertoire was sequenced with immunoSEQ multiplex PCR; TCRdb's copy has only in-frame clones and lacks some. The table records around 95,000 clones, about 79% of them present only once. The sample's time point: blood 4 weeks post-SBRT, at nephrectomy. Indicated treatment: 15 Gy SBRT to primary tumor, nephrectomy 4 weeks later. The sample here was blood, taken from a patient whose treatment included radiotherapy and nephrectomy. These receptors came from a man between 60 and 70 years old with renal cell carcinoma.

This chain uses TRBV2 with TRBJ2-7, with TRBD2 identical over 16 bases. Germline CDR1 and CDR2: SNHLY and FYNNEI. The ends lost 6 bases at V and 2 bases at J; junction bases unmatched: 16. The CDR3 runs to 20 residues. Here the CDR3 reads CASRKPTRPGLAGGTYEQYF. Here the CDR3 DNA reads TGTGCCAGCAGAAAACCCACCCGTCCGGGACTAGCGGGAGGGACCTACGAGCAGTACTTC.

The genes are TRBV29-1 and TRBJ2-1, with TRBD2 identical over 7 bases. The CDR3 consists of 13 residues. Germline values: CDR1 SQVTM, CDR2 ANQGSEA. Trimming removed 1 base from V and 8 bases from J; junction bases left unmatched: 5. CDR3 DNA: TGCAGCGTTGAAGGCGGGAGTCTTTATGAGCAGTTCTTC. Protein: CSVEGGSLYEQFF.

In this sample, this clone turned up once. V and J are TRBV28 and TRBJ1-1; D gene unclear. This CDR3 is built from 15 residues. CDR1 and CDR2 (germline): MDHEN, SYDVKM. Trimming shortened V by 2 bases and J by 0 bases, and 10 bases separated the two germline ends. For the CDR3, the DNA is TGTGCCAGCAGTTTAGGTGGGCGGGTGAACACTGAAGCTTTCTTT. The encoded protein is CASSLGGRVNTEAFF.

This clone was seen more than once but under ten times. The J gene is TRBJ2-7, the V gene TRBV29-1; D possibly corresponds to TRBD2 (6 bases). CDR3 size: 11 residues. Trimming took 5 bases from V and 3 from J, leaving 8 bases between them. Germline V CDR1 and CDR2: SQVTM, ANQGSEA. The CDR3 DNA follows: TGCAGCGTTTACGGGGGCTACGAGCAGTACTTC. Translating gives CSVYGGYEQYF.

The V and J genes are TRBV7-9 and TRBJ1-2, with D tentatively TRBD1 (5 bases). Germline-derived CDR1 and CDR2 are SEHNR and FQNEAQ (reference sequence). Deletions cut 3 bases from V and 8 bases from J, with 16 bases between. The CDR3 is made up of 14 amino acids. CDR3 DNA: TGTGCCAGCAGCTTGGTGGTGGGGGAAGACGGCTACACCTTC. This gives the protein CASSLVVGEDGYTF.

The chain couples TRBV11-2 to TRBJ1-2; a weak D match, TRBD1 (6 bases). Per germline, CDR1 SGHAT and CDR2 FQNNGV. The CDR3 covers 14 residues. V was clipped by 5 bases and J by 5 bases, with 15 bases between them. CDR3 amino acids: CASSDTGGPYGYTF. The DNA of the CDR3 is TGTGCCAGCAGCGACACGGGGGGCCCTTATGGCTACACCTTC.

This clone was picked up a small number of times. This chain links TRBV28 with TRBJ1-2; D unclear. This CDR3 has 13 residues. Trimming removed 6 bases from V and 5 bases from J, with 13 bases in between. Looked up from germline, CDR1 is MDHEN and CDR2 is SYDVKM. CDR3 residues: CASSPTWEYGYTF. In DNA form, the CDR3 reads TGTGCCAGCAGCCCCACATGGGAGTATGGCTACACCTTC.

The chain recombines TRBV5-7 with TRBJ2-2; D is unresolved. TRBV5-7 counts as an open reading frame of uncertain function. The V end lost 2 bases, the J end lost 0 bases, and 8 bases lay between the germline ends. The CDR3 spans 15 residues. This chain's CDR3 is CASSFKDSNTGELFF. The DNA for the CDR3 is TGTGCCAGCAGCTTTAAGGATTCGAACACCGGGGAGCTGTTTTTT.

V gene TRBV5-3 combines with J gene TRBJ2-5, with 10 nucleotides matching TRBD1. TRBV5-3 is an ORF, with its function uncertain. This CDR3 has 17 residues. CDR3 DNA: TGTGCTAGGGCCGACAGGGGGCTTAGGGATTCGCAAGAGACCCAGTACTTC. Its protein is CARADRGLRDSQETQYF.

This chain connects TRBV5-8 to TRBJ2-3; a weak D match, TRBD1 (6 bases). Trimming cost V 4 bases and J 8 bases, with 11 bases left between them. The germline V gene encodes CDR1 SGHTS and CDR2 YDEGEE. CDR3 length equals 12 residues. Here the CDR3 DNA reads TGTGCCAGCAGCGCGGACAGTGGTACGCAGTATTTT. Its protein is CASSADSGTQYF.

The chain combines TRBV10-2 with TRBJ2-3, with 9 bases fitting TRBD2. The V segment lost 3 bases and the J segment 3 bases; nucleotides outside the gene matches: 4. Germline lookup yields CDR1 WSHSY and CDR2 SAAADI. This CDR3 is 15 amino acids long. CDR3 sequence: CASSDRGRGTDTQYF. The CDR3 nucleotides are TGCGCCAGCAGTGACCGCGGGAGGGGGACAGATACGCAGTATTTT.

V gene TRBV23-1 combines with J gene TRBJ2-1, with a possible D match to TRBD2 (5 bases). TRBV23-1 is treated as an ORF (open reading frame) with a function not yet certain. The CDR3 contains 15 residues. The germline V and J ends were trimmed by 2 bases and 4 bases, with 12 bases remaining between them. The CDR3 nucleotides read TGCGCCAGCAGTCAAGGGCTAGCTTATTACAATGAGCAGTTCTTC. Its translation is CASSQGLAYYNEQFF.

The V call is TRBV11-2, the J call TRBJ2-2; TRBD2 agrees at 10 bases. There are 19 residues in the CDR3. The V and J ends lost 1 base and 1 base, in that order; junction bases with no gene match: 9. Germline V lookup: CDR1 SGHAT, CDR2 FQNNGV. CDR3 residues: CASSLVGEVAGGNTGELFF. The CDR3 bases are TGTGCCAGCAGCTTAGTCGGGGAGGTAGCGGGAGGGAACACCGGGGAGCTGTTTTTT.

The CDR3 sequence is CASAATRGDLTTDTQYF. The CDR3 DNA reads as TGTGCCAGCGCGGCGACTAGGGGGGACCTAACGACAGATACGCAGTATTTT. The chain combines TRBV7-9 with TRBJ2-3; D may correspond to TRBD1 or TRBD2 (6 bases each). The CDR3 length is 17 residues. CDR1 is SEHNR, CDR2 FQNEAQ, per germline (reference sequence). Deletions cut 8 bases from V and 3 bases from J, with 24 bases between.

The J gene is TRBJ2-6, the V gene TRBV7-8, with D maybe TRBD1 (5 bases). Per germline, CDR1 SGHVS and CDR2 FQNEAQ. This CDR3 is built from 16 residues. The V and J ends lost 8 bases and 0 bases respectively, with 14 bases between them. The CDR3 nucleotides are TGTGCCAGCTCGCACCGCAGGGTCTCTGGGGCCAACGTCCTGACTTTC. This codes for CASSHRRVSGANVLTF.